This T cell receptor beta chain was captured by sequencing in a study of sequential checkpoint blockade in melanoma. The overall study: Arm A got nivolumab then ipilimumab; arm B the reverse, 1:1.

In germline, CDR1 is SGHAT, CDR2 FQNNGV. The CDR3 spans 17 residues. J gave up 5 bases and V 0 bases, and 10 bases lay outside the gene matches. Assay used: immunoSEQ multiplex PCR; TCRdb lists only in-frame clones, some missing. The sample includes about 4,800 clones, 50% to 60% of them seen just once. Treatment described: randomized to nivolumab then ipilimumab (arm A) or the reverse (arm B). DNA-damaging chemotherapy had not been given to any patient beforehand. From thawed PBMCs, live CD3+CD8+ cells negative for CD19 and CD56 were sorted. The starting material was CD8+ T cells sorted from blood (inferred from file names), obtained from a patient given nivolumab and ipilimumab in sequence. The source of this sequence is a human donor with melanoma. This chain connects TRBV11-2 to TRBJ2-3; 8 bases align to TRBD1. CDR3 nucleotides: TGTGCCAGCAGCTTAGAGACGGGCAGGGGGCGTCAAGATACGCAGTATTTT. Its translation: CASSLETGRGRQDTQYF.